The 2 T cell receptor beta chains listed next were all sequenced from one sample in a study of blood T cell repertoires in COVID-19 (TCRdb year 2020). The library came from the immunoSEQ multiplex PCR assay. TCRdb took this table from immuneACCESS and kept in-frame rearrangements with V and J called. Such tables lack part of the clones; where checked against another copy, unresolved V genes explain under half of the gap, and the rest is unexplained. This sample comprises around 79,000 clones, 88% of them detected only once. The ten largest clones add up to approximately 9.1% of the sample. The sample comprised peripheral blood. The receptor set was obtained from a human donor in a cohort sampled during active COVID-19.

The V and J genes are TRBV5-1 and TRBJ2-7; 7 bases fit TRBD2. Trimming removed 2 bases from V and 5 bases from J; junction bases left unmatched: 10. The CDR3 contains 15 residues. Germline CDR1 and CDR2: SGHRS and YFSETQ. The CDR3 loop is CASSLGQGGSNEQYF. The CDR3 DNA reads TGCGCCAGCAGCTTAGGGCAGGGCGGGAGCAACGAGCAGTACTTC.

The chain uses TRBV7-6 and TRBJ2-5; the D gene is possibly TRBD2 (6 bases). The V end was cut by 7 bases, the J end by 1 base, with 10 bases between. CDR1 is SGHVS and CDR2 is FNYEAQ in the germline V gene. The CDR3 runs to 13 residues. Here the CDR3 reads CASTPGGQETQYF. As DNA, the CDR3 is TGTGCCAGCACCCCCGGGGGCCAAGAGACCCAGTACTTC.